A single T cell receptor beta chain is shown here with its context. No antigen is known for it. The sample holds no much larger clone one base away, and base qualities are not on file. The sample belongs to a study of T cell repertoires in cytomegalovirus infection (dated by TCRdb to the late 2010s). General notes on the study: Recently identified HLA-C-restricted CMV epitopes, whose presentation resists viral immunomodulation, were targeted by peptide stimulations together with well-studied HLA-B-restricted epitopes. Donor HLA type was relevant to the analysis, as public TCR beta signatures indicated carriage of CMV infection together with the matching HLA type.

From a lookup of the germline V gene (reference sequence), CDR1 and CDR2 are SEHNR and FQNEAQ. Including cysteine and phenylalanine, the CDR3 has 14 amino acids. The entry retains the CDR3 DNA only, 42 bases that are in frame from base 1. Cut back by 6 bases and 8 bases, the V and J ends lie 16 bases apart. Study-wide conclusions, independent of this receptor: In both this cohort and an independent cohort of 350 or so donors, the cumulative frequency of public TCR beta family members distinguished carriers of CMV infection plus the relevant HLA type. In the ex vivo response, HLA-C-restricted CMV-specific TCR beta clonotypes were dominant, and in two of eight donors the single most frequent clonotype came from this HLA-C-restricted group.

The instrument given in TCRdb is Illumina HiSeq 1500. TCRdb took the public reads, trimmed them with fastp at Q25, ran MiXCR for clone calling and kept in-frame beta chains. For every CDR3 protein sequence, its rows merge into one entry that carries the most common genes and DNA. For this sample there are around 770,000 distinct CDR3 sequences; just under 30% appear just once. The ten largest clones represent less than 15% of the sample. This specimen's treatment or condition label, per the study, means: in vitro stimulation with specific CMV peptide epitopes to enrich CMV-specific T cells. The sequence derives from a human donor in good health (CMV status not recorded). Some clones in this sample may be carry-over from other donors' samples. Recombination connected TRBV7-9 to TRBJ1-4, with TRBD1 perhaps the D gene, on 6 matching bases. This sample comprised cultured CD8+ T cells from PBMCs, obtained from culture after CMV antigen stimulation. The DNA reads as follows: TGTGCCAGCAGACCGACAGGTTCAGGGGAAAAACTGTTTTTT. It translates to CASRPTGSGEKLFF.